This T cell receptor (beta chain) appears in the sequencing data of a study of T-cell memory formation after mild COVID-19. Study outcomes and limitations: Chiefly within CM and EM were the contracting CD4+ clones; CD8+ ones were within EMRA. Second-wave clones peaking on day 37 lacked confirmed SARS-CoV-2 specificity.

MiXCR, run by TCRdb on the 5' RACE reads, gives a single entry per CDR3 protein. The sample has roughly 560,000 distinct CDR3 sequences, roughly 22% seen once. Germline CDR1 and CDR2: SEHNR and FQNEAQ (reference sequence). The ends were cut back, 6 bases at V and 2 bases at J, with 16 bases in the middle. The CDR3 is 15 amino acids. In its sample, this clonotype was seen a few times. Antigen: not known. The clonotype originates from an adult woman who had mild COVID-19 (a few samples of this study predate the infection). Cell type and time point are not known. The chain combines TRBV7-9 with TRBJ2-5, with D possibly being TRBD1 (6 bases). Sequenced input: PBMCs or a T cell subset sorted from them (not recorded which). The CDR3 protein is CASSFEQGSQETQYF. The CDR3 DNA is TGTGCCAGCAGTTTTGAACAGGGCTCACAAGAGACCCAGTACTTC.